A single sample is the source of the 20 T cell receptor beta chains below, sequenced in a study of T cell clonotyping in hematopoietic cell transplantation. The repertoire was sequenced with immunoSEQ multiplex PCR; TCRdb's copy has only in-frame clones and lacks some. The sample carries 25,000 to 35,000 clones, approximately 96% recorded once. Material for sequencing was peripheral blood mononuclear cells. The receptors derive from a man aged 50 to 59 in good health. Some clones in this sample may be carry-over from other donors' samples.

The chain has TRBV7-6 and TRBJ1-5; D remains unclear. V dropped 1 base and J dropped 6 bases, with 7 bases sitting between them. This CDR3 has 13 amino acids. The germline V gene encodes CDR1 SGHVS and CDR2 FNYEAQ. CDR3 nucleotides: TGTGCCAGCAGCTTAGGATCAAGTCAGCCCCAGCATTTT. It yields the protein CASSLGSSQPQHF.

The rearrangement joins TRBV4-1 to TRBJ2-7; D not resolved. Germline loops: CDR1 MGHRA, CDR2 YSYEKL. The CDR3 length is 12 residues. Trimming removed 2 bases from V and 4 bases from J, with 6 bases in between. CDR3 region: CASSQPSYEQYF. CDR3 DNA sequence: TGCGCCAGCAGCCAACCTAGTTACGAGCAGTACTTC.

The rearrangement uses TRBV19 and TRBJ1-3; D may be TRBD1 (5 bases). V was trimmed by 3 bases and J by 0 bases, leaving 6 bases between them. The CDR3 is 14 amino acids. The germline CDR1 and CDR2 sequences are LNHDA and SQIVND (reference sequence). CDR3 nucleotides: TGTGCCAGTAGTATTGGACACTCTGGAAACACCATATATTTT. Protein: CASSIGHSGNTIYF. The full variable domain, its missing parts supplied by reference TRBV19 and TRBJ1-3, is DGGITQSPKYLFRKEGQNVTLSCEQNLNHDAMYWYRQDPGQGLRLIYYSQIVNDFQKGDIAEGYSVSREKKESFPLTVTSAQKNPTAFYLCASSIGHSGNTIYFGEGSWLTVV.

The rearrangement links TRBV5-4 to TRBJ2-7; D is possibly TRBD1 or TRBD2 (5 bases each). The ends were cut back, 0 bases at V and 1 base at J, with 8 bases in the middle. This CDR3 is 14 amino acids long. Germline-derived CDR1 and CDR2 are SGHNT and YYREEE (reference sequence). CDR3 sequence (DNA): TGTGCCAGCAGCTTGGGGGACCGGTCCTACGAGCAGTACTTC. Encoded protein: CASSLGDRSYEQYF.

The rearrangement uses TRBV5-1 and TRBJ2-7, with D possibly being TRBD1 or TRBD2 (5 bases each). CDR1 and CDR2 from the germline V gene are SGHRS and YFSETQ. Trimming stripped 0 bases from V and 5 bases from J, with 15 bases between. CDR3 size: 15 residues. The CDR3 sequence is CASSLAGTKQHEQYF. The CDR3 DNA is TGCGCCAGCAGCTTGGCCGGGACGAAGCAACACGAGCAGTACTTC.

CDR3 protein: CASSSAGLDGYTF. The CDR3 DNA sequence: TGTGCCAGCAGCTCTGCAGGCCTCGATGGCTACACCTTC. V usage is TRBV5-6 and J usage is TRBJ1-2; no clear D gene. V lost 3 bases and J lost 6, with 12 bases in between. CDR1 and CDR2 from the germline V gene are SGHDT and YYEEEE. CDR3 size: 13 residues. Together with reference TRBV5-6 and TRBJ1-2, the CDR3 gives the full variable domain: DAGVTQSPTHLIKTRGQQVTLRCSPKSGHDTVSWYQQALGQGPQFIFQYYEEEERQRGNFPDRFSGHQFPNYSSELNVNALLLGDSALYLCASSSAGLDGYTFGSGTRLTVV.

This chain connects TRBV11-3 to TRBJ1-2; D uncertain. The V end was cut by 0 bases, the J end by 4 bases, with 21 bases between. Germline-derived CDR1 and CDR2 are SGHNT and YENEEA. This CDR3 has 18 amino acids. CDR3 in DNA: TGTGCCAGCAGCTTAGATCGAGGACCCACCCAGACTTTCTATGGCTACACCTTC. This sequence encodes CASSLDRGPTQTFYGYTF.

The chain combines TRBV2 with TRBJ1-1; the match to TRBD1 covers 11 bases. The CDR3 length is 15 residues. Germline assignment: CDR1 SNHLY and CDR2 FYNNEI. The J segment lost 4 bases and the V segment lost 7 bases, leaving 8 bases of the junction unmatched. In nucleotides, the CDR3 is TGTGCCAGCATGGACAGGGGGCAGGGTAGCACTGAAGCTTTCTTT. Residues: CASMDRGQGSTEAFF.

The chain links TRBV6-6 to TRBJ1-2; D is perhaps TRBD1 (5 bases). The germline CDR1 and CDR2 sequences are MNHNY and SVGAGI (reference sequence). This CDR3 spans 13 amino acids. With 5 bases removed from V and 4 bases from J, the gap between germline ends came to 11 bases. DNA of the CDR3: TGTGCCAGCAGTAGAGAGCAGGGCTATGGCTACACCTTC. Translating it yields CASSREQGYGYTF.

The rearrangement uses TRBV4-3 and TRBJ2-2; 11 positions match TRBD2. The CDR3 length is 19 residues. V gave up 0 bases and J gave up 0 bases; unmatched junction bases: 6. The germline CDR1 and CDR2 sequences are LGHNA and YSLEER. The DNA of the CDR3 is TGCGCCAGCAGCCAAGAACCGTTAGCGGGGGGGGCGAACACCGGGGAGCTGTTTTTT. This codes for CASSQEPLAGGANTGELFF.

A single count supports this clone. The genes are TRBV14 and TRBJ1-6, with D hard to call. CDR3 size: 15 residues. Deletions cut 3 bases from V and 3 bases from J, with 9 bases between. The V gene's germline CDR1 is SGHDN and CDR2 FVKESK. CDR3 loop: CASSQRTDYNSPLHF. The CDR3 region has the DNA TGTGCCAGCAGCCAGCGGACGGACTATAATTCACCCCTCCACTTT. Together with reference TRBV14 and TRBJ1-6, the CDR3 gives the full variable domain: EAGVTQFPSHSVIEKGQTVTLRCDPISGHDNLYWYRRVMGKEIKFLLHFVKESKQDESGMPNNRFLAERTGGTYSTLKVQPAELEDSGVYFCASSQRTDYNSPLHFGNGTRLTVT.

The chain employs TRBV14 and TRBJ2-2; D is uncertain. V lost 1 base and J lost 4, with 7 bases in between. CDR3 length: 14 residues. Germline CDR1 reads SGHDN; CDR2 reads FVKESK. CDR3 nucleotide sequence: TGTGCCAGCAGCCAAGTTTCGGTCACCGGGGAGCTGTTTTTT. Amino acid sequence: CASSQVSVTGELFF. Full variable domain (rest looked up from reference TRBV14 and TRBJ2-2): EAGVTQFPSHSVIEKGQTVTLRCDPISGHDNLYWYRRVMGKEIKFLLHFVKESKQDESGMPNNRFLAERTGGTYSTLKVQPAELEDSGVYFCASSQVSVTGELFFGEGSRLTVL.

The chain employs TRBV29-1 and TRBJ2-3; D uncertain. V was pared by 4 bases and J by 0 bases, with 14 bases between. This CDR3 has 15 residues. The germline gives CDR1 SQVTM, CDR2 ANQGSEA. The CDR3 region is CSVGRDGASTDTQYF. CDR3 nucleotides: TGCAGCGTTGGTAGAGACGGAGCTAGCACAGATACGCAGTATTTT.

V gene TRBV28 combines with J gene TRBJ1-5; D ambiguous. Germline CDR1 is MDHEN and CDR2 is SYDVKM. Trimming shortened V by 5 bases and J by 2 bases, and 19 bases separated the two germline ends. The CDR3 spans 17 residues. The CDR3 nucleotides are TGTGCCAGCAGTCGTATTACCTACGGGGTCGGCAATCAGCCCCAGCATTTT. Amino acid sequence: CASSRITYGVGNQPQHF.

The chain carries TRBV7-8 and TRBJ2-2; TRBD1 matches 10 bases. This CDR3 region has 18 residues. Germline CDR1 is SGHVS and CDR2 is FQNEAQ. J gave up 1 base and V 5 bases, and 10 bases lay outside the gene matches. The CDR3, as DNA: TGTGCCAGCAGCGGAAGCCGGGACAGGGGTCAGAACACCGGGGAGCTGTTTTTT. Its protein is CASSGSRDRGQNTGELFF. Drawing the rest from reference TRBV7-8 and TRBJ2-2, the complete variable domain is GAGVSQSPRYKVAKRGQDVALRCDPISGHVSLFWYQQALGQGPEFLTYFQNEAQLDKSGLPSDRFFAERPEGSVSTLKIQRTQQEDSAVYLCASSGSRDRGQNTGELFFGEGSRLTVL.

J is TRBJ1-1 and V is TRBV29-1; possibly TRBD1 for D (5 bases). V was pared by 2 bases and J by 6 bases, with 13 bases between. This CDR3 spans 13 amino acids. The V gene's germline CDR1 is SQVTM and CDR2 ANQGSEA. This CDR3 reads CSVEWGRGAEAFF. The CDR3 DNA is TGCAGCGTTGAATGGGGACGGGGGGCTGAAGCTTTCTTT.

CDR3 in amino acids: CASRRPQGGVHGYTF. In nucleotides, the CDR3 is TGTGCCAGCAGGAGACCCCAAGGGGGGGTTCATGGCTACACCTTC. This sequence joins TRBV6-5 and TRBJ1-2; perhaps TRBD1 as D (6 bases). The CDR3 runs 15 residues. Trimming took off 6 bases at V and 6 bases at J, with 20 bases between the two ends. Germline CDR1 reads MNHEY; CDR2 reads SVGAGI.

A note on this clone: At one boundary the junction diverges from the germline segment, which might be a read error. The rearrangement uses TRBV19 and TRBJ1-6, with a weak D call TRBD1 (5 bases). Germline V gene data show CDR1 as LNHDA and CDR2 as SQIVND (reference sequence). The CDR3 runs 13 residues. CDR3 protein: CASVKGHNLPLHF. In nucleotides, the CDR3 is TGTGCCAGTGTGAAGGGGCATAATTTACCCCTCCACTTT.

This chain joins TRBV2 and TRBJ2-5, with a tentative D call TRBD2 (5 bases). The CDR3 is 15 residues long. The germline CDR1 and CDR2 sequences are SNHLY and FYNNEI. The V gene lost 0 bases and the J gene lost 5 bases, with 13 bases spanning the gap. DNA of the CDR3: TGTGCCAGCAGTGAAGCGCTTCGAGGGATGGAGACCCAGTACTTC. It is translated as CASSEALRGMETQYF.

The V gene is TRBV5-8, the J gene TRBJ1-2, with TRBD1 matching 10 bases. Germline values: CDR1 SGHTS, CDR2 YDEGEE. This CDR3 is built from 13 residues. V lost 4 bases, J lost 6 bases, and 3 bases stayed unmatched. CDR3 in DNA: TGTGCCAGCAGCCGGGACAGGGGCCATGGCTACACCTTC. Amino acid sequence: CASSRDRGHGYTF. The variable domain in full, with the rest retrieved from reference TRBV5-8 and TRBJ1-2, is EAGVTQSPTHLIKTRGQQATLRCSPISGHTSVYWYQQALGLGLQFLLWYDEGEERNRGNFPPRFSGRQFPNYSSELNVNALELEDSALYLCASSRDRGHGYTFGSGTRLTVV.